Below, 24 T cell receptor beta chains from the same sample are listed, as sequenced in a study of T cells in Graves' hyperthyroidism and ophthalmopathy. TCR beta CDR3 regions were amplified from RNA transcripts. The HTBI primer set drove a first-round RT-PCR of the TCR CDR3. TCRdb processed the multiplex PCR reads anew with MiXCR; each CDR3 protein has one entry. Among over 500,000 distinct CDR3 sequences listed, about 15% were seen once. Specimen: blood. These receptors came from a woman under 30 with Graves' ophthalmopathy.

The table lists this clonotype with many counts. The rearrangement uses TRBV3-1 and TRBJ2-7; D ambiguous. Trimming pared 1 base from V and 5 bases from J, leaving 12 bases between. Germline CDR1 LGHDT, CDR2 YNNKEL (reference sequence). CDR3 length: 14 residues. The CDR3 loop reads CASSQGGQFNEQYF. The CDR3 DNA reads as TGTGCCAGCAGCCAAGGAGGTCAGTTCAACGAGCAGTACTTC.

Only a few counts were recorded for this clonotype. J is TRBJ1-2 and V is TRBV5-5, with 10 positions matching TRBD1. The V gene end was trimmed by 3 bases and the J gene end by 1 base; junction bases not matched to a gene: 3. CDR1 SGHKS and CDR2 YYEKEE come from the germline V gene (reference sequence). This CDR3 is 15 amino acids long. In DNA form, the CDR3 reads TGTGCCAGCAGCTGGACAGGGGGGGGTAACTATGGCTACACCTTC. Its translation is CASSWTGGGNYGYTF.

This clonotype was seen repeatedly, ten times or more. The CDR3 coding sequence is TGCGCCAGCAGCTTGGGACAGGTGGGCACTGAAGCTTTCTTT. Its protein product is CASSLGQVGTEAFF. J is TRBJ1-1 and V is TRBV5-1; D perhaps matches TRBD1 (6 bases). The CDR3 covers 14 residues. Trimming stripped 0 bases from V and 4 bases from J, with 10 bases between. The germline V gene has CDR1 SGHRS and CDR2 YFSETQ.

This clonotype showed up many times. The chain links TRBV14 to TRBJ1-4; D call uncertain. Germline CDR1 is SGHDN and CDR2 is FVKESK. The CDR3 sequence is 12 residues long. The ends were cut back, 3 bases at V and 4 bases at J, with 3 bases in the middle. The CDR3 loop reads CASSQSNEKLFF. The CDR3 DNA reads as TGTGCCAGCAGCCAGAGTAATGAAAAACTGTTTTTT. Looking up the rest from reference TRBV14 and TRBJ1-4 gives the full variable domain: EAGVTQFPSHSVIEKGQTVTLRCDPISGHDNLYWYRRVMGKEIKFLLHFVKESKQDESGMPNNRFLAERTGGTYSTLKVQPAELEDSGVYFCASSQSNEKLFFGSGTQLSVL.

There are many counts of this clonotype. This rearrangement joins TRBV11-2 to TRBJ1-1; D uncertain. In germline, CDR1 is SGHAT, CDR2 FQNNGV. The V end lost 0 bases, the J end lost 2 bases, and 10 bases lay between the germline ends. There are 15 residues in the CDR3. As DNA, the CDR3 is TGTGCCAGCAGCTTAGATGGGCAGCAAAACACTGAAGCTTTCTTT. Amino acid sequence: CASSLDGQQNTEAFF.

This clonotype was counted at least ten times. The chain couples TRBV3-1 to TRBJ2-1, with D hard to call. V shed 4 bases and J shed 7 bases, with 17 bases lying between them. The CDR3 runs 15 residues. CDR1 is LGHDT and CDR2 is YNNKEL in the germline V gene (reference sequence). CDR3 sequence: CASSRQPGRPNEQFF. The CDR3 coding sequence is TGTGCCAGCAGCCGACAACCCGGACGGCCTAATGAGCAGTTCTTC.

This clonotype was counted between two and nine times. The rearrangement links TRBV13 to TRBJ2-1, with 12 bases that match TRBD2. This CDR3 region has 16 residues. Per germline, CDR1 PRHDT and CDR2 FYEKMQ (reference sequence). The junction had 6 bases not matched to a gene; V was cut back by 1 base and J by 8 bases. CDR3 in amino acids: CASSLETSGRWDEQFF. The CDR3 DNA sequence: TGTGCCAGCAGCTTAGAGACTAGCGGGAGATGGGATGAGCAGTTCTTC.

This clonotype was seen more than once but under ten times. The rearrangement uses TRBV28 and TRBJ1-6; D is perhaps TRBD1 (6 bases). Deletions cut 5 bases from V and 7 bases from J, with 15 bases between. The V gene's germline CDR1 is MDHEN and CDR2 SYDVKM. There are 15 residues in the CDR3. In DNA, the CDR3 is TGTGCCAGCAGTCCGACCACAGGGACCAATTCACCCCTCCACTTT. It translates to CASSPTTGTNSPLHF.

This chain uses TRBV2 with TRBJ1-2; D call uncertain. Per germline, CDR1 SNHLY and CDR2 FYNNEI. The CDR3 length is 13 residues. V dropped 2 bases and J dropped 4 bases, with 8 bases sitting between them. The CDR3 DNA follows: TGTGCCAGCAGTGAACCCATGGTCTATGGCTACACCTTC. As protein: CASSEPMVYGYTF.

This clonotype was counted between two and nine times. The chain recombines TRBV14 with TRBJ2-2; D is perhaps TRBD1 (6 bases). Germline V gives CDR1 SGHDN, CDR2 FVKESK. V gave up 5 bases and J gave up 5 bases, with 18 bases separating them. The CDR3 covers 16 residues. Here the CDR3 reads CASSDRDIERTGELFF. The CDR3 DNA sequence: TGTGCCAGCAGCGACCGGGACATCGAAAGGACCGGGGAGCTGTTTTTT. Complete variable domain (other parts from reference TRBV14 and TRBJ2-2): EAGVTQFPSHSVIEKGQTVTLRCDPISGHDNLYWYRRVMGKEIKFLLHFVKESKQDESGMPNNRFLAERTGGTYSTLKVQPAELEDSGVYFCASSDRDIERTGELFFGEGSRLTVL.

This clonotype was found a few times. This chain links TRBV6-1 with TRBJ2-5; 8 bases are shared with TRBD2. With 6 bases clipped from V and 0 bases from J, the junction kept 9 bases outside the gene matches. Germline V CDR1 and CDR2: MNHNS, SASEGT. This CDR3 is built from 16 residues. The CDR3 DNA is TGTGCCAGCAGCTCTCCTAGCGGGTCGTACCAAGAGACCCAGTACTTC. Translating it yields CASSSPSGSYQETQYF.

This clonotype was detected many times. CDR3 in DNA: TGCAGTGCTAGAGATCTTCTAGCAGGCGAGCAGTACTTC. Protein product: CSARDLLAGEQYF. This chain joins TRBV20-1 and TRBJ2-7, with D possibly matching TRBD2 (5 bases). V was shortened by 0 bases and J by 6 bases, with 12 bases between the two germline ends. Germline V lookup: CDR1 DFQATT, CDR2 SNEGSKA (reference sequence). CDR3 length: 13 residues.

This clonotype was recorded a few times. In DNA form, the CDR3 reads TGTGCCAGCAGTTATACCAGCGGGGAGGTCACAGATACGCAGTATTTT. Residues: CASSYTSGEVTDTQYF. The rearrangement links TRBV6-9 to TRBJ2-3; 7 positions agree with TRBD2. Looked up from germline, CDR1 is MNHGY and CDR2 is SVAAGI. After removal of 2 bases from V and 2 bases from J, the junction contained 7 bases not matched to a gene. This CDR3 has 16 residues.

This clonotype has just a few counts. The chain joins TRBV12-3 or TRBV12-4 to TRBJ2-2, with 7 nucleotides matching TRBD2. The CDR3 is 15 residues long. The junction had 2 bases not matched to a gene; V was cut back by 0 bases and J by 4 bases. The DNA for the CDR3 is TGTGCCAGCAGTTTAGCGGGAGGGCTCACCGGGGAGCTGTTTTTT. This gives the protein CASSLAGGLTGELFF.

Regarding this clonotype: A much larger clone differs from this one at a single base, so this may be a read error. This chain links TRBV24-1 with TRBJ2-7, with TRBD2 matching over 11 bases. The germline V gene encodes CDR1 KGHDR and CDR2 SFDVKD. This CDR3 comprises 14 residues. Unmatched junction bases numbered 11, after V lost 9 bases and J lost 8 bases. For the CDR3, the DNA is TGTGCCACCCGTACAGGGCTAGCGGGAGGCAAGCAGTACTTC. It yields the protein CATRTGLAGGKQYF.

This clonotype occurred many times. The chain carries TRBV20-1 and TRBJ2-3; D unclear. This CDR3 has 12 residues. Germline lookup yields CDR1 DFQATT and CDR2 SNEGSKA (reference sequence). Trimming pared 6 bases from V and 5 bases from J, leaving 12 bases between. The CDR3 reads CSASEKGDTQYF. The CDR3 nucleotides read TGCAGTGCAAGCGAGAAGGGAGATACGCAGTATTTT.

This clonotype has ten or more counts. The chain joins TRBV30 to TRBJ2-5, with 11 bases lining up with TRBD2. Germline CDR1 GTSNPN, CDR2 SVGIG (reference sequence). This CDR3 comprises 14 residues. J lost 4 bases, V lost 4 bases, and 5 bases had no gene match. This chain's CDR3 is CAWNSGGAPETQYF. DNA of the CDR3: TGTGCCTGGAATAGCGGGGGGGCCCCAGAGACCCAGTACTTC.

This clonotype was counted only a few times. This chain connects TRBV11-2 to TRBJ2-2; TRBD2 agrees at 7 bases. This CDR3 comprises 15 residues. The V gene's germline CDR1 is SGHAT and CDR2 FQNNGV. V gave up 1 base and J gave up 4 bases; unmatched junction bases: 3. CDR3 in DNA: TGTGCCAGCAGCTTAGCCGGGAGGACCACCGGGGAGCTGTTTTTT. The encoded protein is CASSLAGRTTGELFF.

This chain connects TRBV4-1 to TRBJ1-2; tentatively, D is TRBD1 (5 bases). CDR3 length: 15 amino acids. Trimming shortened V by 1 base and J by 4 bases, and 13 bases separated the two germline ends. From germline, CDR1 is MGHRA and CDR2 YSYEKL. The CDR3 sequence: CASSQAGDFGYGYTF. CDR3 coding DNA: TGCGCCAGCAGCCAAGCCGGGGACTTCGGCTATGGCTACACCTTC.

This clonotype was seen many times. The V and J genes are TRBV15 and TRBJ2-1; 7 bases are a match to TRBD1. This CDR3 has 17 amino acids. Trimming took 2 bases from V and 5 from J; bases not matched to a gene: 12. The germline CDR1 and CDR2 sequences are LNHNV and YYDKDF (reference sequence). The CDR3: CATSRQGVTQIDNEQFF. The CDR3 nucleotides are TGTGCCACCAGCAGACAGGGGGTGACCCAAATTGACAATGAGCAGTTCTTC.

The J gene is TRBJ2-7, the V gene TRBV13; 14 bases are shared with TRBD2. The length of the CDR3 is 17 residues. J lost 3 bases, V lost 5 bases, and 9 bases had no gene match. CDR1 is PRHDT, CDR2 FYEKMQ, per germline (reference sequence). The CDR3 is CASSGTSGSYRSYEQYF. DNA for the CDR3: TGTGCCAGCAGCGGGACTAGCGGGAGTTACCGGAGCTACGAGCAGTACTTC.

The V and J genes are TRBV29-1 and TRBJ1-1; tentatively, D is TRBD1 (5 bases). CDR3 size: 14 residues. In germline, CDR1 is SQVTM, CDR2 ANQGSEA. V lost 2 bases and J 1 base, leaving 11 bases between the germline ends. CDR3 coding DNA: TGCAGCGTTGAACAGGTAGGGGCGAACACTGAAGCTTTCTTT. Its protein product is CSVEQVGANTEAFF.

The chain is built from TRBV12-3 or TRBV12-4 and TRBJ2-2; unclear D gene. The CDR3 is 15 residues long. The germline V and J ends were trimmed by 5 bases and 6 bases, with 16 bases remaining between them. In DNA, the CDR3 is TGTGCCAGCAGTGCCGGGCCTCCTAAGGCCGGGGAGCTGTTTTTT. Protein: CASSAGPPKAGELFF.

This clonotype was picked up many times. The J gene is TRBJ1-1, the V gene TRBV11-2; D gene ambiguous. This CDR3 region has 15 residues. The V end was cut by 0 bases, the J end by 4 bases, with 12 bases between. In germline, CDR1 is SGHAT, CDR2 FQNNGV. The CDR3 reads CASSLDRREGTEAFF. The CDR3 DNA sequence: TGTGCCAGCAGCTTAGATCGGAGGGAGGGCACTGAAGCTTTCTTT.